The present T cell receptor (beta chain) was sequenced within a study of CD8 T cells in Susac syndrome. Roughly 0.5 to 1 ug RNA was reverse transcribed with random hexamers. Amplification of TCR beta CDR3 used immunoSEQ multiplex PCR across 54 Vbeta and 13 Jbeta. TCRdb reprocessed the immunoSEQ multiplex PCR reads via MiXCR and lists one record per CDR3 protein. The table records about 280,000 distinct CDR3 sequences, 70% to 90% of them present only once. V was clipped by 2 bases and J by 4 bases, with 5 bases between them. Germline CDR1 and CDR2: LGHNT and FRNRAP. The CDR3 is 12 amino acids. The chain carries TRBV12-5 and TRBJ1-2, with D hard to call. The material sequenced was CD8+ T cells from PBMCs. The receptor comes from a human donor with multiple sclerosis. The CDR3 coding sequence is TGTGCTAGTGGTTTGCGGGGCTATGGCTACACCTTC. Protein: CASGLRGYGYTF.